This T cell receptor (beta chain) was observed in a study of technical replicates of blood from several donors. The table came from immunoSEQ multiplex PCR; TCRdb's copy has only in-frame clones and leaves some out. The data show tens of thousands of clones, with 97% seen just once and 0.19% held by the top ten. The TCR originated in a human donor in good health. Sequencing input: T cells isolated from PBMCs.

This CDR3 reads CASSIQGPFYEKLFF. The CDR3 DNA is TGCGCCAGCAGCATACAGGGACCGTTCTACGAAAAACTGTTTTTT. This chain joins TRBV5-1 and TRBJ1-4; possibly TRBD1 for D (6 bases). Germline-derived CDR1 and CDR2 are SGHRS and YFSETQ. V gave up 4 bases and J gave up 8 bases, with 18 bases separating them. The CDR3 covers 15 residues.